The 25 T cell receptor beta chains given below trace back to one sample, sequenced in a study of low-dose radiotherapy and immunotherapy resistance in tumors. TRAV- and TRBV-specific primers, spanning alpha and beta chains, primed first-strand cDNA. With a V-primer adapter and a constant-region primer, TCRs were amplified for approximately 19 PCR cycles. TCRdb processed the reads anew with MiXCR; each CDR3 protein has one entry. The sample has about 6,400 distinct CDR3 sequences; about 72% are singletons. The receptors stem from a human donor with advanced metastatic prostate, ovarian, gallbladder or colorectal cancer (not recorded which). This table probably holds off-target reads from a library built for another chain.

The J gene is TRBJ2-7, the V gene TRBV18; TRBD2 aligns across 7 bases. Germline assignment: CDR1 KGHSH and CDR2 LQKENI. The CDR3 runs to 14 residues. The trim removed 5 bases at V and 1 base at J, leaving 5 bases unmatched. CDR3 coding DNA: TGTGCCAGCTCAGAGCTAGCGGTATCCTACGAGCAGTACTTC. This translates into CASSELAVSYEQYF. Supplemented by reference TRBV18 and TRBJ2-7, the full variable domain reads NAGVMQNPRHLVRRRGQEARLRCSPMKGHSHVYWYRQLPEEGLKFMVYLQKENIIDESGMPKERFSAEFPKEGPSILRIQQVVRGDSAAYFCASSELAVSYEQYFGPGTRLTVT.

This clonotype was seen more than once but under ten times. The rearrangement uses TRBV9 and TRBJ2-5, with D possibly being TRBD2 (6 bases). The V end lost 0 bases, the J end lost 5 bases, and 17 bases lay between the germline ends. The germline CDR1 and CDR2 sequences are SGDLS and YYNGEE. CDR3 length: 16 residues. CDR3 DNA sequence: TGTGCCAGCAGCGTAGAGGATAGCGGCCTTCGGGAGACCCAGTACTTC. This codes for CASSVEDSGLRETQYF.

This rearrangement joins TRBV9 to TRBJ1-2; possibly TRBD1 for D (6 bases). This CDR3 is 15 amino acids long. The germline gives CDR1 SGDLS, CDR2 YYNGEE. Trimming shortened V by 0 bases and J by 7 bases, and 16 bases separated the two germline ends. The CDR3: CASSVVVTGPGGYTF. The CDR3 region has the DNA TGTGCCAGCAGCGTAGTGGTGACAGGACCGGGTGGCTACACCTTC.

In its sample, this clonotype was seen once. V is TRBV5-1 and J is TRBJ2-7, with 10 bases lining up with TRBD1. The trim removed 3 bases at V and 8 bases at J, leaving 11 bases unmatched. CDR1 SGHRS and CDR2 YFSETQ come from the germline V gene. The CDR3 extends over 15 amino acids. This chain's CDR3 is CASSSRGTGEEKQYF. The CDR3 DNA sequence: TGCGCCAGCAGCTCCCGGGGGACAGGGGAGGAAAAGCAGTACTTC.

The chain recombines TRBV20-1 with TRBJ2-5; D is unresolved. Between the trimmed V and J ends, which lost 6 bases and 9 bases, there was a span of 20 bases. The length of the CDR3 is 13 residues. The V gene's germline CDR1 is DFQATT and CDR2 SNEGSKA (reference sequence). CDR3 in DNA: TGCAGTGCCTCGGACCACGGAAGTGGGGCCCAGTACTTC. Its protein product is CSASDHGSGAQYF.

The chain carries TRBV29-1 and TRBJ2-7; D might be TRBD1 or TRBD2, each matching 5 bases. V was trimmed by 0 bases and J by 7 bases, leaving 19 bases between them. Germline V CDR1 and CDR2: SQVTM, ANQGSEA. The CDR3 has 15 residues. CDR3 DNA: TGCAGCGTTGAAGACCCGGGACGGAAAACGGGGGAGCAGTACTTC. This codes for CSVEDPGRKTGEQYF.

The CDR3 here is CASSPGQGYGYTF. The CDR3 DNA sequence: TGCGCCAGCAGCCCGGGACAGGGCTATGGCTACACCTTC. V gene TRBV5-1 combines with J gene TRBJ1-2; 9 bases agree with TRBD1. This CDR3 spans 13 amino acids. Looked up from germline, CDR1 is SGHRS and CDR2 is YFSETQ. V gave up 4 bases and J gave up 4 bases; unmatched junction bases: 2.

The chain employs TRBV20-1 and TRBJ2-7; 7 bases fit TRBD1. V was clipped by 4 bases and J by 7 bases; unmatched bases: 19. Germline CDR1 DFQATT, CDR2 SNEGSKA (reference sequence). This CDR3 is built from 16 residues. The CDR3 loop is CSAKNRQGGHSWEQYF. In DNA form, the CDR3 reads TGCAGTGCTAAAAACAGACAGGGTGGTCATTCTTGGGAGCAGTACTTC.

V usage is TRBV5-1 and J usage is TRBJ2-1; maybe TRBD2 (5 bases). The CDR3 is 18 residues long. Trimming took 4 bases from V and 0 from J, leaving 20 bases between them. Germline assignment: CDR1 SGHRS and CDR2 YFSETQ. CDR3 in amino acids: CASSPGFPLAFSYNEQFF. CDR3 sequence (DNA): TGCGCCAGCAGCCCAGGATTCCCCTTAGCGTTCTCCTACAATGAGCAGTTCTTC.

The gene calls are TRBV2 and TRBJ2-7; weak D call: TRBD1 (6 bases). CDR3 length: 13 amino acids. Germline-derived CDR1 and CDR2 are SNHLY and FYNNEI. Trimming removed 7 bases at V and 3 bases at J, with 13 bases between. For the CDR3, the DNA is TGTGCCAGCAAAAGGACAGAAGACTACGAGCAGTACTTC. This encodes CASKRTEDYEQYF.

The rearrangement uses TRBV5-1 and TRBJ2-2; TRBD1 matches at 11 bases. The germline V gene has CDR1 SGHRS and CDR2 YFSETQ. The CDR3 length is 14 residues. The V segment lost 4 bases and the J segment 9 bases; nucleotides outside the gene matches: 5. The CDR3 DNA is TGCGCCAGCAGCGTGGGACAGGGGGTTCGGGAGCTGTTTTTT. Protein sequence: CASSVGQGVRELFF.

This clonotype showed up just a few times. This chain connects TRBV3-1 to TRBJ2-7, with 9 bases matching TRBD1. The CDR3 length is 15 residues. In germline, CDR1 is LGHDT, CDR2 YNNKEL (reference sequence). The V and J ends lost 2 bases and 4 bases, in that order; junction bases with no gene match: 6. CDR3 residues: CASSQRQGVQYEQYF. Written as DNA, the CDR3 is TGTGCCAGCAGCCAACGACAGGGGGTACAGTACGAGCAGTACTTC.

CDR3 loop: CASTEVGGPGTGELFF. DNA of the CDR3: TGCGCCAGCACCGAAGTGGGGGGCCCGGGGACCGGGGAGCTGTTTTTT. The chain employs TRBV4-1 and TRBJ2-2; TRBD1 or TRBD2 may be the D gene (6 bases each). The CDR3 runs 16 residues. V shed 7 bases and J shed 5 bases, with 20 bases lying between them. The germline CDR1 and CDR2 sequences are MGHRA and YSYEKL.

The chain carries TRBV6-6 and TRBJ2-7; 7 bases are a match to TRBD2. Germline V lookup: CDR1 MNHNY, CDR2 SVGAGI (reference sequence). The CDR3 contains 14 residues. J was trimmed by 6 bases and V by 6 bases; bases with no gene match: 11. The CDR3 reads CASSDGTTRSEQYF. In DNA, the CDR3 is TGTGCCAGCAGCGACGGGACTACCCGTTCCGAGCAGTACTTC.

V usage is TRBV2 and J usage is TRBJ1-5; unclear D gene. The germline V gene encodes CDR1 SNHLY and CDR2 FYNNEI. V was cut by 9 bases and J by 3 bases, with 6 bases left in between. The CDR3 consists of 11 residues. DNA of the CDR3: TGTGCCAGGGGCCTCAATCAGCCCCAGCATTTT. Protein product: CARGLNQPQHF.

The chain couples TRBV10-2 to TRBJ1-1, with 9 nucleotides matching TRBD1. Germline CDR1 WSHSY, CDR2 SAAADI. There are 17 residues in the CDR3. Trimming cost V 2 bases and J 0 bases; bases outside gene matches: 7. The CDR3 spells CASSERMGQGMNTEAFF. For the CDR3, the DNA is TGCGCCAGCAGTGAGAGAATGGGACAGGGTATGAACACTGAAGCTTTCTTT.

The count of this clonotype is one. V is TRBV21-1 and J is TRBJ2-7; the table's D call, TRBD2, has no DNA check behind it. TRBV21-1 is a documented pseudogene. The CDR3 covers 15 residues. The CDR3 spells CASSKGAGRADEQYF. CDR3 in DNA: TGTGCCAGCAGCAAAGGAGCCGGGAGGGCCGACGAGCAGTACTTC.

V gene TRBV28 combines with J gene TRBJ2-7; no clear D. Germline lookup yields CDR1 MDHEN and CDR2 SYDVKM. The CDR3 is 15 residues long. Trimming pared 7 bases from V and 0 bases from J, leaving 16 bases between. Written as DNA, the CDR3 is TGTGCCAGCACTAGTATAGGTAGAAGCTCCTACGAGCAGTACTTC. Protein product: CASTSIGRSSYEQYF. Variable domain in full (rest from reference TRBV28 and TRBJ2-7): DVKVTQSSRYLVKRTGEKVFLECVQDMDHENMFWYRQDPGLGLRLIYFSYDVKMKEKGDIPEGYSVSREKKERFSLILESASTNQTSMYLCASTSIGRSSYEQYFGPGTRLTVT.

The genes are TRBV5-4 and TRBJ2-3; 12 positions match TRBD2. The V and J ends lost 5 bases and 4 bases, in that order; junction bases with no gene match: 2. Germline V gene lookup returns CDR1 SGHNT and CDR2 YYREEE (reference sequence). The CDR3 covers 14 residues. In DNA form, the CDR3 reads TGTGCCAGCAGTTCTAGCGGGGGGGCAGATACGCAGTATTTT. Protein product: CASSSSGGADTQYF.

The chain is built from TRBV12-3 or TRBV12-4 and TRBJ2-1, with TRBD1 identical over 8 bases. The CDR3 loop spans 14 amino acids. V was clipped by 6 bases and J by 2 bases; unmatched bases: 3. The CDR3 loop is CASSPQGAYNEQFF. Written as DNA, the CDR3 is TGTGCCAGCAGCCCACAGGGGGCCTACAATGAGCAGTTCTTC.

The V gene is TRBV7-8, the J gene TRBJ2-3, with TRBD2 identical over 9 bases. CDR1 SGHVS and CDR2 FQNEAQ come from the germline V gene. The ends lost 1 base at V and 0 bases at J; junction bases unmatched: 11. This CDR3 is 19 amino acids long. The CDR3 protein is CASSLETSGAFPSTDTQYF. The CDR3 DNA sequence: TGTGCCAGCAGCTTAGAGACTAGCGGAGCGTTCCCAAGCACAGATACGCAGTATTTT.

The chain combines TRBV2 with TRBJ2-6; 7 nucleotides line up with TRBD1. Germline V gene data show CDR1 as SNHLY and CDR2 as FYNNEI. Trimming removed 5 bases from V and 0 bases from J; junction bases left unmatched: 4. This CDR3 has 16 residues. The CDR3 is CASSRDRNSGANVLTF. DNA for the CDR3: TGTGCCAGCAGTAGGGACAGAAACTCTGGGGCCAACGTCCTGACTTTC.

The gene calls are TRBV28 and TRBJ2-1; 10 positions agree with TRBD2. Germline V gives CDR1 MDHEN, CDR2 SYDVKM. The CDR3 totals 16 residues. Trimming at V came to 5 bases and at J to 4 bases, leaving 8 bases not matched to a gene. CDR3 residues: CASSPIAGGFYNEQFF. CDR3 bases: TGTGCCAGCAGTCCTATAGCGGGGGGCTTTTACAATGAGCAGTTCTTC. Full variable domain (missing parts from reference TRBV28 and TRBJ2-1): DVKVTQSSRYLVKRTGEKVFLECVQDMDHENMFWYRQDPGLGLRLIYFSYDVKMKEKGDIPEGYSVSREKKERFSLILESASTNQTSMYLCASSPIAGGFYNEQFFGPGTRLTVL.

This clonotype was counted a single time. The chain carries TRBV7-2 and TRBJ2-3; 16 nucleotides agree with TRBD2. Germline V gene sequence: CDR1 SGHTA, CDR2 FQGNSA. This CDR3 spans 16 amino acids. V gave up 6 bases and J gave up 2 bases; unmatched junction bases: 2. The CDR3 nucleotides are TGTGCCAGCAGGGGGACTAGCGGGAGGGCCACAGATACGCAGTATTTT. Translated: CASRGTSGRATDTQYF.

The V and J genes are TRBV27 and TRBJ2-2; 11 bases match TRBD1. CDR1 and CDR2 (germline): MNHEY, SMNVEV (reference sequence). The CDR3 is 15 residues long. Trimming at V came to 10 bases and at J to 4 bases, leaving 8 bases not matched to a gene. In DNA, the CDR3 is TGTGCCACTCAGGGCGGGACAGGGGGCACCGGGGAGCTGTTTTTT. Residues: CATQGGTGGTGELFF.